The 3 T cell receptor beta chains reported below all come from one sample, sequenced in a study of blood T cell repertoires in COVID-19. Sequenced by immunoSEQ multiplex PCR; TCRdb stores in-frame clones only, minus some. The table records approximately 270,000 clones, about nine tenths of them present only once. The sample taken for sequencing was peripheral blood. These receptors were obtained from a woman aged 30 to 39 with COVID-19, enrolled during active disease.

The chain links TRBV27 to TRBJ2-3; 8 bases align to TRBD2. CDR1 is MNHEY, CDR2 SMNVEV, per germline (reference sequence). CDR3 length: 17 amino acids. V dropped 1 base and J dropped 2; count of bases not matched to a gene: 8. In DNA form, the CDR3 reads TGTGCCAGCAGTTTATTTTTGGCGGGGGGAATCACAGATACGCAGTATTTT. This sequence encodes CASSLFLAGGITDTQYF.

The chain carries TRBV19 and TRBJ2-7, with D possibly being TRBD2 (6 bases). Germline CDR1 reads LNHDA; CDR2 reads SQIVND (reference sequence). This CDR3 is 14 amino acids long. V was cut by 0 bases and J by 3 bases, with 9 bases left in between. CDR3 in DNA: TGTGCCAGTAGTATAGAGGAGGGATTCTACGAGCAGTACTTC. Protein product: CASSIEEGFYEQYF.

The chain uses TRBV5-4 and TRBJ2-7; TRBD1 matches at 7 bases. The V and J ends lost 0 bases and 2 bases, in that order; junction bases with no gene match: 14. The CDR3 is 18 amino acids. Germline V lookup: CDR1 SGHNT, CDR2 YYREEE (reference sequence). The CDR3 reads CASSLVLGLRTGAYEQYF. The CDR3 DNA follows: TGTGCCAGCAGCTTGGTTCTAGGTTTGCGGACAGGAGCCTACGAGCAGTACTTC.